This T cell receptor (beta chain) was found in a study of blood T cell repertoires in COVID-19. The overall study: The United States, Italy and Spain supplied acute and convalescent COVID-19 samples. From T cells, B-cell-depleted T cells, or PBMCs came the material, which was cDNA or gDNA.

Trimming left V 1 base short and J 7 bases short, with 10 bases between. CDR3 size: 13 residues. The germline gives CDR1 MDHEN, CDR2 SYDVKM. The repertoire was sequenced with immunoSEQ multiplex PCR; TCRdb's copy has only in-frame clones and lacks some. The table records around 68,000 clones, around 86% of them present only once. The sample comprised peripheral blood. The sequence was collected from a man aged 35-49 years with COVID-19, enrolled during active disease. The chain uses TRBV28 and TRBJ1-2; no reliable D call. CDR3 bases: TGTGCCAGCAGTTTATTCGCAGGATCTGGCTACACCTTC. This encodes CASSLFAGSGYTF.